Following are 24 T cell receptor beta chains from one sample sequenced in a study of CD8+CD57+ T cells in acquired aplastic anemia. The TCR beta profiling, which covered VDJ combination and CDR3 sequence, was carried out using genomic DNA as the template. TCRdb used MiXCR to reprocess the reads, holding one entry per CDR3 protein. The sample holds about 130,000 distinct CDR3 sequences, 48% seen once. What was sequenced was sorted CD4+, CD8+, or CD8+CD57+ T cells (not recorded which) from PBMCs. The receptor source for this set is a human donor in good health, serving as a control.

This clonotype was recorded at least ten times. The CDR3 sequence: CASSQATGSGANVLTF. In nucleotides, the CDR3 is TGCGCCAGCAGCCAGGCAACAGGTTCAGGGGCCAACGTCCTGACTTTC. The genes are TRBV4-3 and TRBJ2-6, with a possible D match to TRBD1 (5 bases). The germline CDR1 and CDR2 sequences are LGHNA and YSLEER. Trimming took off 3 bases at V and 4 bases at J, with 13 bases between the two ends. The CDR3 totals 16 residues.

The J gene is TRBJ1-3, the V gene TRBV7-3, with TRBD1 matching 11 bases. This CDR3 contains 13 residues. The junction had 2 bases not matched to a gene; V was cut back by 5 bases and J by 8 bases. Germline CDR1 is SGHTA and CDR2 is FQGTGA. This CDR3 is CASSVGQGDTIYF. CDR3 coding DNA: TGTGCCAGCAGCGTGGGACAGGGGGACACCATATATTTT.

CDR3 protein: CASSQVANSPLHF. The CDR3 nucleotides are TGTGCCAGCAGCCAAGTGGCAAATTCACCCCTCCACTTT. The chain uses TRBV14 and TRBJ1-6; D unclear. CDR1 and CDR2 (germline): SGHDN, FVKESK. The CDR3 extends over 13 amino acids. V was trimmed by 1 base and J by 7 bases, leaving 5 bases between them. Supplemented by reference TRBV14 and TRBJ1-6, the full variable domain reads EAGVTQFPSHSVIEKGQTVTLRCDPISGHDNLYWYRRVMGKEIKFLLHFVKESKQDESGMPNNRFLAERTGGTYSTLKVQPAELEDSGVYFCASSQVANSPLHFGNGTRLTVT.

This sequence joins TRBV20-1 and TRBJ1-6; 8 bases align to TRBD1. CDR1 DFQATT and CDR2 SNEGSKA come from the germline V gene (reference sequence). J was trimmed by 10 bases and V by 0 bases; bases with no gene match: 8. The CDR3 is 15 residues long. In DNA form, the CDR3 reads TGCAGTGCTAGAGAGGCGACAGGGGAATGGTCACCCCTCCACTTT. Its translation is CSAREATGEWSPLHF.

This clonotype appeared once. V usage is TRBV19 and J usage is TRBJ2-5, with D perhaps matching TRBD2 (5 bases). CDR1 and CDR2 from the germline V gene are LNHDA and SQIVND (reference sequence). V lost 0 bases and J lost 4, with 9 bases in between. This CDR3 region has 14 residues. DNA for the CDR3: TGTGCCAGTAGTATAGACGGACGGGGAGAGACCCAGTACTTC. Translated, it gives CASSIDGRGETQYF.

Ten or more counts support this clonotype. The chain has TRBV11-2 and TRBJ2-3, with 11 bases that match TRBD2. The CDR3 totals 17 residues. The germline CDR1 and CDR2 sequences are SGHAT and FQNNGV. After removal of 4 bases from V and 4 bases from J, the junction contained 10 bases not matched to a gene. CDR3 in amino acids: CASSSTSGGPGADTQYF. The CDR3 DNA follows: TGTGCCAGCAGCTCAACTAGCGGGGGCCCTGGGGCAGATACGCAGTATTTT. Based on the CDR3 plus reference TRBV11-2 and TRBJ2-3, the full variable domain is EAGVAQSPRYKIIEKRQSVAFWCNPISGHATLYWYQQILGQGPKLLIQFQNNGVVDDSQLPKDRFSAERLKGVDSTLKIQPAKLEDSAVYLCASSSTSGGPGADTQYFGPGTRLTVL.

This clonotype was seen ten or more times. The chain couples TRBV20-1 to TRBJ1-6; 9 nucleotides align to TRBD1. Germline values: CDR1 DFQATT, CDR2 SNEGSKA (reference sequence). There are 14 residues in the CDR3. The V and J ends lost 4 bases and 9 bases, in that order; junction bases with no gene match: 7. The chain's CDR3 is CSATPGQGGSPLHF. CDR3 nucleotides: TGCAGTGCTACTCCGGGACAGGGAGGTTCACCCCTCCACTTT.

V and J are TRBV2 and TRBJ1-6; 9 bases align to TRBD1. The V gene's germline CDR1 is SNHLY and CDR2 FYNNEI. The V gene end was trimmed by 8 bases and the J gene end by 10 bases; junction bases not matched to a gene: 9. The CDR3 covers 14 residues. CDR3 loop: CASLFYRGQSPLHF. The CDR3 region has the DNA TGTGCCAGCTTGTTCTACAGGGGGCAATCACCCCTCCACTTT.

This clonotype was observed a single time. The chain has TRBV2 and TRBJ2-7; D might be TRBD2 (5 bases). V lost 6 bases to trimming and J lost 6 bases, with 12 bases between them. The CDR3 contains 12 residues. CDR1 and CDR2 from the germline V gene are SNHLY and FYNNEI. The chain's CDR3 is CASRGSWGEQYF. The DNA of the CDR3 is TGTGCCAGCAGGGGGAGTTGGGGCGAGCAGTACTTC.

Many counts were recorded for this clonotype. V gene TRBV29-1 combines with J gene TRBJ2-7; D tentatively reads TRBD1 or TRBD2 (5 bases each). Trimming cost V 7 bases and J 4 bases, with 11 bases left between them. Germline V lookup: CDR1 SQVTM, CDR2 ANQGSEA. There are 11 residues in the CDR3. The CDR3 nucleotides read TGCAGCGCCCGCTGGGGGTACGAGCAGTACTTC. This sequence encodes CSARWGYEQYF.

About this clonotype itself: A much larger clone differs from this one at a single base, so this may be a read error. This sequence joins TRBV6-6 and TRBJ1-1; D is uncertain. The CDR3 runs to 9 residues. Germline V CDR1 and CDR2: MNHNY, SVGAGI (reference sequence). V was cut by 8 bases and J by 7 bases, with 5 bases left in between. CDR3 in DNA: TGTGCCAGCGGCTATGAAGCTTTCTTT. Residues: CASGYEAFF.

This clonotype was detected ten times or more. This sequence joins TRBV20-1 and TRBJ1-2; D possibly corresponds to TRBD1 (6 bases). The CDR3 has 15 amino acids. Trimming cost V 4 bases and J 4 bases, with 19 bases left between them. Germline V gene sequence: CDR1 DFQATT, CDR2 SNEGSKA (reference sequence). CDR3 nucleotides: TGCAGTGCTACGGGGGGCGGGGGTCTTAGCTATGGCTACACCTTC. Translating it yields CSATGGGGLSYGYTF.

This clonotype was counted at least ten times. CDR3 sequence reads: CASSFRESGGYTF. The CDR3 coding sequence is TGTGCCAGCAGTTTCCGGGAATCGGGTGGCTACACCTTC. The chain employs TRBV12-3 or TRBV12-4 and TRBJ1-2; unclear D gene. The V end was cut by 3 bases, the J end by 7 bases, with 12 bases between. This CDR3 is 13 amino acids long.

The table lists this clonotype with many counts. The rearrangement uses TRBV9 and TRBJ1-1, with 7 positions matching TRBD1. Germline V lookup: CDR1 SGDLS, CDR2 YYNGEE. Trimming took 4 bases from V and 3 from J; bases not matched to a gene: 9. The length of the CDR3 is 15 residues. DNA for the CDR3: TGTGCCAGCAGCCCTAGACAGGGTACGGACACTGAAGCTTTCTTT. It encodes CASSPRQGTDTEAFF. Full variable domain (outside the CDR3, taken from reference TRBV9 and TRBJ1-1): DSGVTQTPKHLITATGQRVTLRCSPRSGDLSVYWYQQSLDQGLQFLIQYYNGEERAKGNILERFSAQQFPDLHSELNLSSLELGDSALYFCASSPRQGTDTEAFFGQGTRLTVV.

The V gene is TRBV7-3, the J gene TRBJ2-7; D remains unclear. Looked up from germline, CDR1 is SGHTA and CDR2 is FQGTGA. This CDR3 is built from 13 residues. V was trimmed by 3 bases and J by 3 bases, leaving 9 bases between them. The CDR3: CASSLAPHYEQYF. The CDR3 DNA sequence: TGTGCCAGCAGCTTGGCCCCCCACTACGAGCAGTACTTC. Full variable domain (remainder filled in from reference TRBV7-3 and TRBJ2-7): GAGVSQTPSNKVTEKGKYVELRCDPISGHTALYWYRQSLGQGPEFLIYFQGTGAADDSGLPNDRFFAVRPEGSVSTLKIQRTERGDSAVYLCASSLAPHYEQYFGPGTRLTVT.

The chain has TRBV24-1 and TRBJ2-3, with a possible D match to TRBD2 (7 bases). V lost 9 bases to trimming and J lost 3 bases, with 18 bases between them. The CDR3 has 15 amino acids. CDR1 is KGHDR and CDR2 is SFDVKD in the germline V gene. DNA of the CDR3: TGTGCCACCGGAGGAGGGGGGGCAGGGACAGATACGCAGTATTTT. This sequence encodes CATGGGGAGTDTQYF.

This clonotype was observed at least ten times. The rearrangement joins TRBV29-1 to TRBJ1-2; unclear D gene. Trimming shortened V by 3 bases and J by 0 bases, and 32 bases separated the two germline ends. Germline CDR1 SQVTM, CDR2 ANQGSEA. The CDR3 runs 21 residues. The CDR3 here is CSVEAKVESGPGDPPNYGYTF. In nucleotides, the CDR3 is TGCAGCGTTGAGGCCAAGGTAGAATCCGGGCCCGGCGACCCACCTAACTATGGCTACACCTTC.

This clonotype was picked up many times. The CDR3 spells CASSSDVGRSGNQPQHF. CDR3 sequence (DNA): TGTGCCAGCAGCTCAGATGTTGGGCGCAGCGGCAATCAGCCCCAGCATTTT. J is TRBJ1-5 and V is TRBV11-2; D unresolved. The CDR3 runs to 17 residues. V lost 4 bases, J lost 2 bases, and 18 bases lay in between. Germline V gene data show CDR1 as SGHAT and CDR2 as FQNNGV.

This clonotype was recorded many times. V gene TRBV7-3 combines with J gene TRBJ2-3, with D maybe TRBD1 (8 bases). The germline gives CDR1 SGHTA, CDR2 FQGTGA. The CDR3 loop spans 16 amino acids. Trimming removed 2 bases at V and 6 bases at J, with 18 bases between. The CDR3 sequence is CASSLRSGQGGDTQYF. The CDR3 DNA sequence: TGTGCCAGCAGCTTACGGTCTGGACAGGGAGGGGATACGCAGTATTTT.

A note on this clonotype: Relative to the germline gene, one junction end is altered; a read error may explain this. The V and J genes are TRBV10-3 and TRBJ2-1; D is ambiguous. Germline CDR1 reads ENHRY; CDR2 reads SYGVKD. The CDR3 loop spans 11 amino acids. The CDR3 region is CALSLGNEQFF. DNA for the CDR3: TGTGCCCTCAGCCTTGGGAATGAGCAGTTCTTC.

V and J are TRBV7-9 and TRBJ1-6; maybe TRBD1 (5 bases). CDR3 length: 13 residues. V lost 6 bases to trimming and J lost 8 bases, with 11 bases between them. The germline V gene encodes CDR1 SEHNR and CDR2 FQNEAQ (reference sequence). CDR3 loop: CASRRGGDSPLHF. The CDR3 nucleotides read TGTGCCAGCAGGCGCGGGGGGGATTCACCCCTCCACTTT.

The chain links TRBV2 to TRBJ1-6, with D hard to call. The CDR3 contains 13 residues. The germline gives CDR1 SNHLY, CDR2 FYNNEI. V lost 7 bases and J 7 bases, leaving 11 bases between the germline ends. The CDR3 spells CASTSTHNSPLHF. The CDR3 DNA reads TGTGCCAGCACTTCGACACACAATTCACCCCTCCACTTT.

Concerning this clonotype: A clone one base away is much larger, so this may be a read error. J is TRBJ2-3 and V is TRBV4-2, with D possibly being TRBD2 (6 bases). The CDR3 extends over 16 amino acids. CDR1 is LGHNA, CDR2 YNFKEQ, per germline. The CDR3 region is CASSQDGVREADTRYF. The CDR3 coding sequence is TGTGCCAGCAGCCAAGATGGTGTTAGGGAGGCAGATACGCGGTATTTT.

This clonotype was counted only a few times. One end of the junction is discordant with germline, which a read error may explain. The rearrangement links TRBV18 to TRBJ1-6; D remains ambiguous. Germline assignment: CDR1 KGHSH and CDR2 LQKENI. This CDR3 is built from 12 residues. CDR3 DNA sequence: TGTGCCAGCTCCCTTAGTGAATCACCCTTCCACTTT. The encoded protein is CASSLSESPFHF.